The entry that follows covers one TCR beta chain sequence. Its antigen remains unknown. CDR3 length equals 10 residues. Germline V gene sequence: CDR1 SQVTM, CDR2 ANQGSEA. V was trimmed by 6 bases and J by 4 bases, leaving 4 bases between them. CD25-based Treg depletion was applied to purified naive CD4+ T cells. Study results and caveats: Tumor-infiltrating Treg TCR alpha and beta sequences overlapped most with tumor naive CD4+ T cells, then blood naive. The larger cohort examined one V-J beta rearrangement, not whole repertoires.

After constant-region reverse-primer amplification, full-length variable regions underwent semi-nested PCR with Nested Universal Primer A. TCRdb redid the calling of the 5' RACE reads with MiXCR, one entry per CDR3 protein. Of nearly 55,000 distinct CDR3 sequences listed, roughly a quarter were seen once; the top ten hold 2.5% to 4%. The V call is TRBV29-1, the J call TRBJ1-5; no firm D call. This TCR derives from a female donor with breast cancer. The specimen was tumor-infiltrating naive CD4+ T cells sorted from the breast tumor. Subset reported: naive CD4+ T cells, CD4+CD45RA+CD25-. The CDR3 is CSVPNQPQHF. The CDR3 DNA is TGCAGCGTACCTAATCAGCCCCAGCATTTT.